What follows is one T cell receptor (beta chain) and its context. This clonotype was found a few times. Its antigen is not yet known. Per-base qualities were not stored, and no clone one base away is much larger. The record originates from a study of blood T cells in healthy people across ages (dated by TCRdb to 2013 to 2016). The study in broad terms: In model experiments, template switching captured about one uniquely barcoded TCR beta cDNA molecule for every two T cells. To track age-related changes in TCR beta repertoire diversity, the study relied on deep sequencing normalized with unique cDNA molecular identifiers. Four age groups were formed from the donors: young (average around 15 years), middle-aged (roughly 38), aged (62) and long-lived (about 80). To avoid experimental bias, donors of different ages were distributed randomly across sequencing lanes. The study analyzed two additional independent replicas of 1 million unique cDNA reads from the same blood draw for two donors, one aged 18 to 30 and one aged 80 or older.

Systemically healthy Caucasian individuals from Russia, 39 in total and aged 6 to 90 years, were included as donors. Each donor gave ten milliliters of peripheral blood, collected into EDTA-treated Vacutainer tubes. Ficoll-Paque density-gradient centrifugation was used to isolate PBMCs, with at least 6 million obtained per sample. Total RNA was extracted from PBMCs with Trizol reagent, with at least 5 micrograms obtained per sample. For every donor, an aliquot of PBMCs went through flow cytometry to measure the percentages of naive CD45RAhigh/CD27high T cells. Libraries came from 5' RACE. The reads were generated on an Illumina HiSeq 2500. A second PCR of roughly 7 to 11 cycles was performed with a sample-barcoded 5' primer and a J-beta primer mix. A template-switch 5' adaptor carrying 12 random nucleotides introduced a unique molecular identifier onto each TCR beta cDNA molecule. At least 2.5 million CDR3-containing paired-end reads were obtained from each sample. All of the RNA was converted into first-strand cDNA using the Mint cDNA synthesis kit, with a TRBC-specific oligonucleotide serving as the primer. Following uracil-DNA glycosylase treatment, a first 18-cycle PCR with universal primers M1SS and BC2_uni_R was performed on all cDNA. In the original analysis: Each sample was normalized by randomly selecting 1 million high-quality reads, each carrying a distinct molecular identifier. Instead of being binned into consensus sequences, reads with shared molecular identifiers were discarded. MiTCR, run with a Q25 quality threshold and the strictest error-elimination algorithm, handled CDR3 identification, clonotype clustering and error correction. Lower-bound total TCR beta diversity was estimated with a nonparametric unseen species model using Euler transformation. TCRdb cleaned the public reads at Q25 with fastp, built clones with MiXCR and kept in-frame beta chains. CDR3 protein duplicates are merged, each entry listing the most common genes and DNA. The V and J calls here are based on TCRdb, not the publication. A total of about 720,000 distinct CDR3 sequences appear in this sample, 22% of them only once. The leading ten clones occupy roughly 22% of the sample.

General conclusions and limits of the study: Compared with the aged group, the long-lived group had more naive CD4+ T cells, fewer expanded clones and increased TCR diversity, suggesting age selection. The CMV infection status of donors was not known, potentially confounding age-related changes in expanded clonotypes. As age increased, observed TCR beta diversity per million T cells dropped in a roughly linear way, and a significant reduction was already evident by age about 40. There was a strong correlation between observed TCR beta diversity and the percentage of naive T cells measured by flow cytometry. Because profiling used bulk unsorted PBMCs, naive and antigen-experienced compartments could not be compared conclusively. Estimates of total diversity from one million sequenced T cells were regarded as lower bounds and underestimates.

Unmatched junction bases come to 13, with V trimmed by 4 bases and J by 3 bases. Counted from cysteine to phenylalanine, this CDR3 has 18 amino acids. Only CDR3 DNA remains: 54 bases, in frame from the first base. The germline V gene specifies SGHVS as CDR1 and FNYEAQ as CDR2. The receptor chain draws on TRBV7-6 and TRBJ2-3; 10 middle bases align to TRBD2. The material sequenced was blood. The TCR originated in a man between 65 and 85 years old in good health. The DNA sequence follows: TGTGCCAGCAGCTCTGGTCTCCTGCCTAGCGGGAGAACAGATACGCAGTATTTT. It codes for CASSSGLLPSGRTDTQYF.